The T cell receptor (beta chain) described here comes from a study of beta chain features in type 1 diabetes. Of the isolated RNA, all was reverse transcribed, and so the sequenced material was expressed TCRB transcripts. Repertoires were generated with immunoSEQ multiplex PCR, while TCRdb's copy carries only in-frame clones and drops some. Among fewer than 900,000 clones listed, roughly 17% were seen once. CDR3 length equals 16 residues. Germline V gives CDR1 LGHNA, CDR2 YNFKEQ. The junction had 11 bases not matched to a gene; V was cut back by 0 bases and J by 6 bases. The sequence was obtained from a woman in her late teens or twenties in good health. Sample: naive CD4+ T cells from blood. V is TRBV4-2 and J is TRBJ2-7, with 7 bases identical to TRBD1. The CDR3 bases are TGTGCCAGCAGCCAAGATTCCGACAGGGCCCCTTTCGAGCAGTACTTC. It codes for CASSQDSDRAPFEQYF.